This T cell receptor (beta chain) was identified during a study of T cells after yellow fever vaccination. Germline V lookup: CDR1 DFQATT, CDR2 SNEGSKA (reference sequence). The CDR3 sequence is 15 residues long. The junction had 7 bases not matched to a gene; V was cut back by 5 bases and J by 7 bases. TCR cDNA, made by 5'RACE template switching, carried an added universal primer site and UMIs. Each CDR3 protein is one row after TCRdb ran MiXCR on the 5' RACE reads. The data show some 670,000 distinct CDR3 sequences, roughly 12% seen once. The specimen comprised PBMCs, sampled on the day of the yellow fever booster vaccination. This TCR was recovered from a man aged 25-45 years who received the YFV17D yellow fever vaccine. The rearrangement joins TRBV20-1 to TRBJ2-3; TRBD2 matches 15 bases. The CDR3 loop is CSAPLGTSGRHTQYF. As DNA, the CDR3 is TGCAGTGCTCCTCTCGGGACTAGCGGGAGGCATACGCAGTATTTT.